The 26 T cell receptor beta chains in this list originate from one sample, sequenced in a study of Graves' ophthalmopathy and Graves' hyperthyroidism. From RNA, the CDR3 regions of TCR beta chains were amplified and sequenced. An initial RT-PCR round employing HTBI primers preceded a second-round multiplex PCR. TCRdb processed the multiplex PCR reads anew with MiXCR; each CDR3 protein has one entry. The repertoire holds about 640,000 distinct CDR3 sequences, with 35% to 45% as singletons. The sequencing sample was made of peripheral blood. The source is an adult man with Graves' ophthalmopathy.

Remarks on this clonotype: With a much larger clone just one base away, this may be a read error. The chain joins TRBV7-9 to TRBJ2-2; 7 nucleotides match TRBD1. The CDR3 spans 19 residues. Germline CDR1 and CDR2: SEHNR and FQNEAQ (reference sequence). Written as DNA, the CDR3 is TGTGCCAGCAGCTCCCGGGACAGTACACGGTTGAGGGGTACCGGGAAGCTGTTTTTT. Translating gives CASSSRDSTRLRGTGKLFF.

CDR3 loop: CASLGSDYGYTF. CDR3 coding DNA: TGTGCTAGTTTGGGTTCGGACTATGGCTACACCTTC. The chain is built from TRBV19 and TRBJ1-2; no reliable D call. The germline CDR1 and CDR2 sequences are LNHDA and SQIVND (reference sequence). The CDR3 runs to 12 residues.

With regard to this clonotype: A much larger clone differs by one base, so this may be a read error. The final CDR3 position lacks the conserved phenylalanine or tryptophan, pointing to a likely read error. This chain's CDR3 is CASTGANQPQHY. The CDR3 DNA reads TGTGCCAGTACAGGGGCCAATCAGCCCCAGCATTAT. The chain carries TRBV19 and TRBJ1-5; weak D call: TRBD1 (6 bases). V lost 7 bases and J lost 3, with 7 bases in between. CDR3 size: 12 residues. Germline V CDR1 and CDR2: LNHDA, SQIVND (reference sequence).

This clonotype was observed many times. This chain uses TRBV5-1 with TRBJ1-1; TRBD1 agrees at 8 bases. In germline, CDR1 is SGHRS, CDR2 YFSETQ. The CDR3 sequence is 16 residues long. V lost 2 bases, J lost 0 bases, and 6 bases stayed unmatched. The CDR3 protein is CASSFGDRRMNTEAFF. The DNA of the CDR3 is TGCGCCAGCAGCTTTGGGGACAGGAGAATGAACACTGAAGCTTTCTTT.

The chain joins TRBV29-1 to TRBJ1-3, with 9 bases that match TRBD1. This CDR3 contains 13 residues. From germline, CDR1 is SQVTM and CDR2 ANQGSEA. V lost 8 bases to trimming and J lost 2 bases; unmatched junction nucleotides: 4. CDR3 DNA sequence: TGCAGCCTCACAGGGGGCGCTGGAAACACCATATATTTT. It translates to CSLTGGAGNTIYF. Filled out from reference TRBV29-1 and TRBJ1-3, the complete variable domain reads SAVISQKPSRDICQRGTSLTIQCQVDSQVTMMFWYRQQPGQSLTLIATANQGSEATYESGFVIDKFPISRPNLTFSTLTVSNMSPEDSSIYLCSLTGGAGNTIYFGEGSWLTVV.

The chain uses TRBV19 and TRBJ1-4; D possibly corresponds to TRBD1 (5 bases). V lost 10 bases and J lost 4, with 10 bases in between. Germline V gene data show CDR1 as LNHDA and CDR2 as SQIVND (reference sequence). CDR3 length equals 12 residues. The CDR3 DNA reads TGTGCCACTACGGGGGGTAATGAAAAACTGTTTTTT. Translated: CATTGGNEKLFF.

This chain links TRBV7-2 with TRBJ2-2; no reliable D call. Trimming removed 6 bases from V and 6 bases from J, with 5 bases in between. The CDR3 is 11 amino acids. Germline loops: CDR1 SGHTA, CDR2 FQGNSA. The CDR3 nucleotides read TGTGCCAGCAGAGGCTCCGGGGAGCTGTTTTTT. The encoded protein is CASRGSGELFF.

This clonotype has only a few counts. The gene calls are TRBV5-4 and TRBJ2-2; tentatively, D is TRBD2 (6 bases). Germline CDR1 reads SGHNT; CDR2 reads YYREEE (reference sequence). The CDR3 contains 15 residues. The germline V and J ends were trimmed by 7 bases and 1 base, with 14 bases remaining between them. The CDR3 loop reads CASGTGTGNTGELFF. In DNA, the CDR3 is TGTGCCAGCGGGACCGGGACTGGGAACACCGGGGAGCTGTTTTTT.

V is TRBV29-1 and J is TRBJ1-5; D is possibly TRBD1 (5 bases). CDR3 length equals 15 residues. CDR1 is SQVTM, CDR2 ANQGSEA, per germline. V lost 7 bases and J lost 2, with 18 bases in between. This chain's CDR3 is CSAGRGTGGNQPQHF. The CDR3 DNA follows: TGCAGCGCTGGGCGGGGTACGGGGGGCAATCAGCCCCAGCATTTT.

This clonotype was detected ten times or more. V and J are TRBV20-1 and TRBJ1-3, with D possibly being TRBD1 (5 bases). Germline-derived CDR1 and CDR2 are DFQATT and SNEGSKA (reference sequence). The V and J ends lost 3 bases and 0 bases respectively, with 15 bases between them. CDR3 length: 16 amino acids. Written as DNA, the CDR3 is TGCAGTGCTAGGACGTCGCGGGGCACCTCTGGAAACACCATATATTTT. This gives the protein CSARTSRGTSGNTIYF.

The V and J genes are TRBV5-4 and TRBJ1-1, with 7 bases identical to TRBD1. The CDR3 loop spans 14 amino acids. Germline V gene data show CDR1 as SGHNT and CDR2 as YYREEE (reference sequence). Losses at the gene ends were 1 base for V and 7 bases for J; bases not matched to a gene: 7. This chain's CDR3 is CASSLRSGGNEAFF. The CDR3 DNA follows: TGTGCCAGCAGCTTGAGGTCAGGGGGTAATGAAGCTTTCTTT.

The chain combines TRBV10-3 with TRBJ2-2, with TRBD1 matching over 9 bases. The germline V gene has CDR1 ENHRY and CDR2 SYGVKD. There are 16 residues in the CDR3. V was clipped by 5 bases and J by 3 bases; unmatched bases: 7. Here the CDR3 DNA reads TGTGCCATCAGTAGCTACAGGGGGCCTTACACCGGGGAGCTGTTTTTT. Its translation is CAISSYRGPYTGELFF.

The chain employs TRBV3-1 and TRBJ1-6; D call uncertain. The CDR3 contains 14 residues. Germline V lookup: CDR1 LGHDT, CDR2 YNNKEL (reference sequence). Trimming took off 1 base at V and 8 bases at J, with 9 bases between the two ends. In DNA form, the CDR3 reads TGTGCCAGCAGCCAAGTCCGGCCCGATTCACCCCTCCACTTT. Its protein is CASSQVRPDSPLHF.

This clonotype was found a few times. The chain recombines TRBV20-1 with TRBJ2-2; D might be TRBD1 (6 bases). Germline V gene data show CDR1 as DFQATT and CDR2 as SNEGSKA (reference sequence). With 0 bases removed from V and 8 bases from J, the gap between germline ends came to 19 bases. This CDR3 has 16 amino acids. The CDR3 nucleotides are TGCAGTGCTAGAGATCGGTTGGGGGCGTTCCGTGGGGAGCTGTTTTTT. It yields the protein CSARDRLGAFRGELFF.

The sample holds many counts of this clonotype. CDR3 sequence (DNA): TGTGCCAGCAGTGAAGTTACGCCTTGGATCCTCCACTTT. It codes for CASSEVTPWILHF. The J gene is TRBJ1-6, the V gene TRBV6-1; D is unclear. The CDR3 loop spans 13 amino acids. Germline-derived CDR1 and CDR2 are MNHNS and SASEGT. V lost 1 base and J lost 15, with 13 bases in between.

CDR3 region: CASSLAAGEIYEQYF. In nucleotides, the CDR3 is TGTGCCAGCAGCTTGGCGGCAGGGGAGATCTACGAGCAGTACTTC. The chain employs TRBV5-6 and TRBJ2-7; a weak D match, TRBD1 (6 bases). V gave up 0 bases and J gave up 3 bases, with 13 bases separating them. CDR1 and CDR2 (germline): SGHDT, YYEEEE. This CDR3 is built from 15 residues.

This clonotype appeared once. A read error may be the cause here, since a much bigger clone is one base away. J is TRBJ1-5 and V is TRBV2, with TRBD1 identical over 8 bases. The J segment lost 5 bases and the V segment lost 8 bases, leaving 8 bases of the junction unmatched. From germline, CDR1 is SNHLY and CDR2 FYNNEI. The CDR3 has 14 residues. The CDR3 loop is CASGPDRVDQPQHF. The CDR3 DNA reads as TGTGCCAGCGGCCCGGACAGGGTAGATCAGCCCCAGCATTTT. The entire variable domain, with the rest obtained from reference TRBV2 and TRBJ1-5, is as follows: EPEVTQTPSHQVTQMGQEVILRCVPISNHLYFYWYRQILGQKVEFLVSFYNNEISEKSEIFDDQFSVERPDGSNFTLKIRSTKLEDSAMYFCASGPDRVDQPQHFGDGTRLSIL.

Only a few counts were recorded for this clonotype. The DNA for the CDR3 is TGTGCCAGCAGACCACACCTGGACAGAACTAATGAAAAACTGTTTTTT. It encodes CASRPHLDRTNEKLFF. J is TRBJ1-4 and V is TRBV6-5, with D perhaps TRBD1 (6 bases). V was pared by 6 bases and J by 1 base, with 15 bases between. CDR3 length: 16 amino acids. Germline CDR1 reads MNHEY; CDR2 reads SVGAGI.

This clonotype was detected ten times or more. This rearrangement joins TRBV29-1 to TRBJ2-7, with TRBD1 as a possible D gene (6 bases). Germline-derived CDR1 and CDR2 are SQVTM and ANQGSEA. There are 13 residues in the CDR3. The V end was cut by 3 bases, the J end by 3 bases, with 12 bases between. The DNA of the CDR3 is TGCAGCGTTGACGAACAGGGCGGCTACGAGCAGTACTTC. Translating it yields CSVDEQGGYEQYF.

The CDR3 here is CASTEVGAGANVLTF. Here the CDR3 DNA reads TGTGCCAGCACCGAAGTAGGGGCTGGGGCCAACGTCCTGACTTTC. The V call is TRBV9, the J call TRBJ2-6; perhaps TRBD1 as D (5 bases). Trimming removed 6 bases at V and 2 bases at J, with 12 bases between. Germline lookup yields CDR1 SGDLS and CDR2 YYNGEE. The CDR3 has 15 amino acids.

This clonotype occurred many times. The chain links TRBV5-1 to TRBJ2-2, with D possibly matching TRBD2 (5 bases). Trimming shortened V by 4 bases and J by 2 bases, and 15 bases separated the two germline ends. This CDR3 is built from 16 residues. Germline assignment: CDR1 SGHRS and CDR2 YFSETQ. The CDR3 loop is CASSPGVAGNTGELFF. The CDR3, as DNA: TGCGCCAGCAGCCCCGGGGTGGCAGGAAACACCGGGGAGCTGTTTTTT.

At least ten counts were recorded for this clonotype. This chain connects TRBV25-1 to TRBJ1-4; maybe TRBD1 (5 bases). CDR1 is MGHDK, CDR2 SYGVNS, per germline. The germline V and J ends were trimmed by 8 bases and 5 bases, with 18 bases remaining between them. The CDR3 loop spans 15 amino acids. This CDR3 reads CASCLSGALNEKLFF. In DNA, the CDR3 is TGTGCCAGCTGCCTGAGTGGGGCCTTGAATGAAAAACTGTTTTTT.

This clonotype was detected many times. V is TRBV9 and J is TRBJ1-6; the match to TRBD1 covers 9 bases. The V and J ends lost 4 bases and 7 bases, in that order; junction bases with no gene match: 6. Germline CDR1 reads SGDLS; CDR2 reads YYNGEE. The CDR3 spans 15 residues. CDR3 loop: CASSIDRGWNSPLHF. The CDR3 nucleotides read TGTGCCAGCAGCATAGACAGGGGGTGGAATTCACCCCTCCACTTT.

This clonotype turned up a few times. The chain is built from TRBV7-3 and TRBJ2-7, with D unclear. The germline V and J ends were trimmed by 8 bases and 3 bases, with 20 bases remaining between them. Germline values: CDR1 SGHTA, CDR2 FQGTGA. The CDR3 length is 15 residues. The CDR3: CASSSLSWDDYEQYF. CDR3 nucleotide sequence: TGTGCCAGCTCATCCCTCAGCTGGGATGACTACGAGCAGTACTTC.

This clonotype was counted only a few times. The CDR3 DNA follows: TGTGCCAGCAGCTTAGGAAGAGGGGGCGGATCCGTAAGCTATGGCTACACCTTC. It translates to CASSLGRGGGSVSYGYTF. V usage is TRBV11-2 and J usage is TRBJ1-2, with 7 positions matching TRBD1. From germline, CDR1 is SGHAT and CDR2 FQNNGV. The trim removed 1 base at V and 4 bases at J, leaving 15 bases unmatched. The CDR3 runs to 18 residues.

This clonotype came up many times. This chain connects TRBV7-2 to TRBJ1-5; D is uncertain. CDR3 size: 15 residues. Per germline, CDR1 SGHTA and CDR2 FQGNSA. Between the trimmed V and J ends, which lost 6 bases and 5 bases, there was a span of 17 bases. CDR3 sequence: CASRAGPVIDQPQHF. CDR3 nucleotide sequence: TGTGCCAGCAGAGCCGGGCCAGTGATTGATCAGCCCCAGCATTTT.